This T cell receptor (beta chain) originates from a study of blood T cell repertoires in COVID-19. At the level of the study: COVID-19 samples collected from the United States, Italy and Spain covered acute and convalescent phases. PBMCs, B-cell-depleted T cells, or T cells provided the cDNA or gDNA that made up the material.

Authors' data handling: Amplification of reference gene primers was used by the study to estimate nucleated cell counts. Repertoires were generated with immunoSEQ multiplex PCR, while TCRdb's copy carries only in-frame clones and drops some. The D gene and trimming were derived from the DNA, and the V and J assignments and clone size from that table. The data show 80,000 to 95,000 clones, approximately 91% seen once. V lost 3 bases and J lost 4; bases outside the gene matches: 13. Germline CDR1 is MDHEN and CDR2 is SYDVKM. The length of the CDR3 is 19 residues. The sequenced material came from peripheral blood. This clonotype originated in a woman between 65 and 79 years old with acute or convalescent COVID-19. This sequence joins TRBV28 and TRBJ2-1, with 12 bases identical to TRBD2. CDR3 nucleotides: TGTGCCAGCAGTTTCCCCCTCTGGCTAGCGGGAGGGGGTTACAATGAGCAGTTCTTC. Its protein product is CASSFPLWLAGGGYNEQFF.